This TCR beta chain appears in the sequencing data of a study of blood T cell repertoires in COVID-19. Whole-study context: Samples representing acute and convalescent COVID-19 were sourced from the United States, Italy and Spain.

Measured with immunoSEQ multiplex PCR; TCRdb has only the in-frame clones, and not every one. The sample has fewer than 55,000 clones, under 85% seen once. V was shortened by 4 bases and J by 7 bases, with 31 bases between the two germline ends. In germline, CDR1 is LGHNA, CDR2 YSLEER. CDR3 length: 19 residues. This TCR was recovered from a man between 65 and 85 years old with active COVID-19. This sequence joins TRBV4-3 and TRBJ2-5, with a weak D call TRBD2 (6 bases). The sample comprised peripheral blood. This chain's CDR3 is CASSPEPWPSEGLPGTQYF. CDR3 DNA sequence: TGCGCCAGCAGCCCGGAGCCTTGGCCTAGCGAGGGTTTACCGGGGACCCAGTACTTC.